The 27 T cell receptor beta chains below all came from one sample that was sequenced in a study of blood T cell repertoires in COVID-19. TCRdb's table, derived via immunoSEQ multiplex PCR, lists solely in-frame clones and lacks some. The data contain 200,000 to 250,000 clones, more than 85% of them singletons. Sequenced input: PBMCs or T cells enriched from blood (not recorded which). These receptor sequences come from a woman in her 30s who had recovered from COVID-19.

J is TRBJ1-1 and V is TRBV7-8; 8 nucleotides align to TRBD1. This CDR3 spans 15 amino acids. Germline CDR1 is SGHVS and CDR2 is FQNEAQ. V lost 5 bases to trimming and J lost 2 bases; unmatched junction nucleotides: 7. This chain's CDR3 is CASSPWTGTNTEAFF. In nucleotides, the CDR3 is TGTGCCAGCAGCCCGTGGACAGGGACAAACACTGAAGCTTTCTTT.

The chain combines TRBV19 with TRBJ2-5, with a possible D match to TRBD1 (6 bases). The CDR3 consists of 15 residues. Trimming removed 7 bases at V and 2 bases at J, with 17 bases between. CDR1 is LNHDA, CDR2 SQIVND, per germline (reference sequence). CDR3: CASNPRGGQQETQYF. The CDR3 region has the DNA TGTGCCAGTAACCCACGTGGCGGACAGCAAGAGACCCAGTACTTC.

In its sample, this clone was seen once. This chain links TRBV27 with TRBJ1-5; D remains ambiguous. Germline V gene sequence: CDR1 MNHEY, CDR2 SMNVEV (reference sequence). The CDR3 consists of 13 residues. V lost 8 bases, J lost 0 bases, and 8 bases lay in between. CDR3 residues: CASREYSNQPQHF. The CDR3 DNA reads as TGTGCCAGCCGGGAGTATAGCAATCAGCCCCAGCATTTT.

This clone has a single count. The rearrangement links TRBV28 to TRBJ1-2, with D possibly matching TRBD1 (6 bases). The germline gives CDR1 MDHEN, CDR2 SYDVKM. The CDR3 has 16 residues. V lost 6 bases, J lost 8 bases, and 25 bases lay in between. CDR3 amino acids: CASRGGGDKTSIGYTF. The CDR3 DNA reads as TGTGCCAGCAGGGGCGGGGGGGACAAAACGTCTATCGGCTACACCTTC.

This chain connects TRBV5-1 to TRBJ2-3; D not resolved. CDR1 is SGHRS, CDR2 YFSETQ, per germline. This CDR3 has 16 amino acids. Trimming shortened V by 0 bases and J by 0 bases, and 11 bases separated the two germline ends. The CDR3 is CASSLVLAQSTDTQYF. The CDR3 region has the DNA TGCGCCAGCAGCTTGGTATTAGCACAAAGCACAGATACGCAGTATTTT.

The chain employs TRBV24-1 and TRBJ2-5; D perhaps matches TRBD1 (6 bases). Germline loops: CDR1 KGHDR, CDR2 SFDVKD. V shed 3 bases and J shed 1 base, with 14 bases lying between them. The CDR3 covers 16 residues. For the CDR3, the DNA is TGTGCCACCAGTGATGCTTCTGGGACAACCCAAGAGACCCAGTACTTC. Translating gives CATSDASGTTQETQYF.

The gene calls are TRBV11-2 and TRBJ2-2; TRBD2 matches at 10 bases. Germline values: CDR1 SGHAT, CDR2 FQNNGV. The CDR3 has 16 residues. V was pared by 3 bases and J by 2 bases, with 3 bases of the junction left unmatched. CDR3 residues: CASSLSGRANTGELFF. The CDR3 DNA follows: TGTGCCAGCAGCTTGAGCGGGAGGGCCAACACCGGGGAGCTGTTTTTT. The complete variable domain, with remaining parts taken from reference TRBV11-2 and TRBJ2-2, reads EAGVAQSPRYKIIEKRQSVAFWCNPISGHATLYWYQQILGQGPKLLIQFQNNGVVDDSQLPKDRFSAERLKGVDSTLKIQPAKLEDSAVYLCASSLSGRANTGELFFGEGSRLTVL.

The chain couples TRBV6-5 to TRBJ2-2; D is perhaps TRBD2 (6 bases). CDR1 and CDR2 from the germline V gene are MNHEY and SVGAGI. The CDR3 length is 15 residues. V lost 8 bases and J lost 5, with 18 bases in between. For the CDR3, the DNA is TGTGCCAGCTCCCCCCTAGCGCACGCTACCGGGGAGCTGTTTTTT. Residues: CASSPLAHATGELFF.

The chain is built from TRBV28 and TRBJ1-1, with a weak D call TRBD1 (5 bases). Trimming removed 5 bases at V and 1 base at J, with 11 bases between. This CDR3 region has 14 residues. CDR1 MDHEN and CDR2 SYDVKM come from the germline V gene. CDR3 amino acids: CASSATGQNTEAFF. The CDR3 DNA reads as TGTGCCAGCAGTGCTACAGGACAGAACACTGAAGCTTTCTTT.

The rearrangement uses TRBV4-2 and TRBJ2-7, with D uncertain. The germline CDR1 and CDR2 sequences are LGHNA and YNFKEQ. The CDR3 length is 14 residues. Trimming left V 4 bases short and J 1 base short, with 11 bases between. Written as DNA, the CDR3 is TGTGCCAGCAGCCCACCTGACATTTCCTACGAGCAGTACTTC. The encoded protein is CASSPPDISYEQYF.

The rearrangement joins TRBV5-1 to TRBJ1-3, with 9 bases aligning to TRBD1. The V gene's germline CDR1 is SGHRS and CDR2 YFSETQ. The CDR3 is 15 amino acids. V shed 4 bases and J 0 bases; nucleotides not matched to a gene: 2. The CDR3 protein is CASSRTGDSGNTIYF. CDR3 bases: TGCGCCAGCAGCAGGACAGGGGACTCTGGAAACACCATATATTTT. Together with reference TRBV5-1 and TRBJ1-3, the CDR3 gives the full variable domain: KAGVTQTPRYLIKTRGQQVTLSCSPISGHRSVSWYQQTPGQGLQFLFEYFSETQRNKGNFPGRFSGRQFSNSRSEMNVSTLELGDSALYLCASSRTGDSGNTIYFGEGSWLTVV.

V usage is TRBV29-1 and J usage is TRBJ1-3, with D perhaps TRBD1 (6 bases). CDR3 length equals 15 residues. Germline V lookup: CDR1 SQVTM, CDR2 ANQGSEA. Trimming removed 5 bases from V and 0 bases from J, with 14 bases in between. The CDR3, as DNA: TGCAGCGTTACTGGGGGCGGGAGCTCTGGAAACACCATATATTTT. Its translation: CSVTGGGSSGNTIYF.

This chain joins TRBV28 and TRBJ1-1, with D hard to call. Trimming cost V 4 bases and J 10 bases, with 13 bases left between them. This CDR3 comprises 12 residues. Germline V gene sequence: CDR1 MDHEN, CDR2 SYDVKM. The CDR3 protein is CASSSTRTRAFF. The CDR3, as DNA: TGTGCCAGCAGTTCCACCCGGACTCGAGCTTTCTTT.

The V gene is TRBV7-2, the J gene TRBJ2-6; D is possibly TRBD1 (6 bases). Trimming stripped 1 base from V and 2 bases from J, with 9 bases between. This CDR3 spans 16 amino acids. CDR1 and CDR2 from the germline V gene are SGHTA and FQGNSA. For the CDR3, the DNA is TGTGCCAGCAGCTTAGTTGCAGGGGCTGGGGCCAACGTCCTGACTTTC. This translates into CASSLVAGAGANVLTF.

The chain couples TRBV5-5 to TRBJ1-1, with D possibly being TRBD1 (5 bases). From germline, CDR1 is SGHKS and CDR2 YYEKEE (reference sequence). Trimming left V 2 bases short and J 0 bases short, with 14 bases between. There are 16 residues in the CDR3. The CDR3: CASSFSPWGVNTEAFF. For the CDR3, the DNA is TGTGCCAGCAGCTTCTCCCCTTGGGGGGTGAACACTGAAGCTTTCTTT.

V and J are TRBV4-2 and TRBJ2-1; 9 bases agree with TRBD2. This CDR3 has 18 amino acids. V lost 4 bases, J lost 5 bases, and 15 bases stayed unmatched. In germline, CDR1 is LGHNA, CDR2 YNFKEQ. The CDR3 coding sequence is TGTGCCAGCAGCCCAGAACCTCTAGCGGGAATTATAAACAATGAGCAGTTCTTC. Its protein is CASSPEPLAGIINNEQFF.

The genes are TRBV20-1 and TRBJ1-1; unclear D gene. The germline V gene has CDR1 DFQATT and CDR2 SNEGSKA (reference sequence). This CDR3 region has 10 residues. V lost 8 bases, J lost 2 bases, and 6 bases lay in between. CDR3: CSPGNTEAFF. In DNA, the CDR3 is TGCAGTCCAGGAAACACTGAAGCTTTCTTT.

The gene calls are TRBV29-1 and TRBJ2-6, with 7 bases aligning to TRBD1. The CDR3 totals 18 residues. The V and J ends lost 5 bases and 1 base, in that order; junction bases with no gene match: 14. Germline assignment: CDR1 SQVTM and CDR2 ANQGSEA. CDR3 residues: CSVQVTGIQGSGANVLTF. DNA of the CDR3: TGCAGCGTTCAGGTCACAGGGATACAGGGGTCTGGGGCCAACGTCCTGACTTTC.

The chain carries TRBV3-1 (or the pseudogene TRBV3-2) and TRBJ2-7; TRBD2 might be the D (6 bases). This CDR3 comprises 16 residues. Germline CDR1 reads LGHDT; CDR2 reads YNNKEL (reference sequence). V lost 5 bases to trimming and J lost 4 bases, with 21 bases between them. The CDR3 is CASSCHVGTRGYEQYF. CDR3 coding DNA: TGTGCCAGCAGCTGTCACGTCGGGACTCGGGGTTACGAGCAGTACTTC.

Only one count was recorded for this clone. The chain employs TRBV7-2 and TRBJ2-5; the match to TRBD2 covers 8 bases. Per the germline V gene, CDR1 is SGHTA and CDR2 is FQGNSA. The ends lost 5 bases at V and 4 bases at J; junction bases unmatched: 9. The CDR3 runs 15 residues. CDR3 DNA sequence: TGTGCCAGCAGCAGTACAGCGGGAGCGGGAGAGACCCAGTACTTC. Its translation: CASSSTAGAGETQYF.

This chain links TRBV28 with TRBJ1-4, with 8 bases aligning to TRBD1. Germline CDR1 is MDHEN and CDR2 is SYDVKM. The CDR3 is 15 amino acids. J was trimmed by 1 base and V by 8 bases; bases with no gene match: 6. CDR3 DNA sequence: TGTGCCAGCGTGCAGGGGGCGAGAACTAATGAAAAACTGTTTTTT. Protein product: CASVQGARTNEKLFF. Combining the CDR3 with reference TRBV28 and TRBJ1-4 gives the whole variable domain DVKVTQSSRYLVKRTGEKVFLECVQDMDHENMFWYRQDPGLGLRLIYFSYDVKMKEKGDIPEGYSVSREKKERFSLILESASTNQTSMYLCASVQGARTNEKLFFGSGTQLSVL.

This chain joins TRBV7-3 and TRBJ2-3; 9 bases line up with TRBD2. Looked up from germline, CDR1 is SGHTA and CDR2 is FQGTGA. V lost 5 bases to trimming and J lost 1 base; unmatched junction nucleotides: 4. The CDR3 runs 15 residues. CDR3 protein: CASSPRTSGTDTQYF. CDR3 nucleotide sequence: TGTGCCAGCAGCCCACGGACTAGCGGCACAGATACGCAGTATTTT.

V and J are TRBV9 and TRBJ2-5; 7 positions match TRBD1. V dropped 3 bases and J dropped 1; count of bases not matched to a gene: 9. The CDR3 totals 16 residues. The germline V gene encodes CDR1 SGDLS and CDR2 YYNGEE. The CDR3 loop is CASSAIGQASQETQYF. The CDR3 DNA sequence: TGTGCCAGCAGCGCCATTGGACAGGCGTCCCAAGAGACCCAGTACTTC.

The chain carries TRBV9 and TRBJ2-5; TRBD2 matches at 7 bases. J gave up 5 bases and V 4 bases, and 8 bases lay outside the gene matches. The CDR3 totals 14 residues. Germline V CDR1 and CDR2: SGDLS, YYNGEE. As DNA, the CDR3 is TGTGCCAGCAGCCCCCCGGGGGGTTGGGAGACCCAGTACTTC. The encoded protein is CASSPPGGWETQYF.

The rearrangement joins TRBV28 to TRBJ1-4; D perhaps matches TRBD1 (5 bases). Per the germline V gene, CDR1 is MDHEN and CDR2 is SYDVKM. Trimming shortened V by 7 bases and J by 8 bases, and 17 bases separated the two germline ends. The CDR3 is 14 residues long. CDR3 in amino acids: CASTPGGDGEKLFF. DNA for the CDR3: TGTGCCAGCACCCCTGGGGGGGACGGGGAAAAACTGTTTTTT.

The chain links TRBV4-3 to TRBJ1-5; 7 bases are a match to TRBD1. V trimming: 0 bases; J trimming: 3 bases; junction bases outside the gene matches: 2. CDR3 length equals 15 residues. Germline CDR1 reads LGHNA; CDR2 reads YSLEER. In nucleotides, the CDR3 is TGCGCCAGCAGCCAAGAACAGGGGATCAATCAGCCCCAGCATTTT. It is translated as CASSQEQGINQPQHF.

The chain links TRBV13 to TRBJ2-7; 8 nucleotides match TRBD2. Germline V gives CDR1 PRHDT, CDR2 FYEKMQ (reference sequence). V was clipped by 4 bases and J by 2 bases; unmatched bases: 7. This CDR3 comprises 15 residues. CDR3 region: CASSSVVAGTYEQYF. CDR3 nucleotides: TGTGCCAGCAGCTCGGTGGTAGCGGGAACCTACGAGCAGTACTTC.